One sample yielded the 32 T cell receptor beta chains listed below, sequenced in a study of graft-versus-host responses after intestinal transplantation. What these receptors recognize is not known. Produced via immunoSEQ multiplex PCR; TCRdb's table is partial and in-frame only. This sample has tens of thousands of clones, with around 89% found just once. Sample: unstimulated CD8+ T cells sorted from spleen or lymph node cells, taken before intestinal transplant. The receptors stem from a human donor who received an intestinal transplant.

The genes are TRBV4-2 and TRBJ2-1, with D possibly matching TRBD2 (5 bases). V gave up 4 bases and J gave up 0 bases, with 16 bases separating them. Germline V CDR1 and CDR2: LGHNA, YNFKEQ. The CDR3 length is 17 residues. The CDR3 region has the DNA TGTGCCAGCAGCCCCCGCGGGTTTGAGAGCTCCTACAATGAGCAGTTCTTC. Its translation is CASSPRGFESSYNEQFF.

The J gene is TRBJ2-7, the V gene TRBV28, with 10 positions matching TRBD2. This CDR3 is built from 15 residues. The ends lost 5 bases at V and 2 bases at J; junction bases unmatched: 6. CDR1 MDHEN and CDR2 SYDVKM come from the germline V gene. The CDR3 spells CASSPLAGGPYEQYF. The CDR3 nucleotides are TGTGCCAGCAGTCCCTTAGCGGGAGGACCCTACGAGCAGTACTTC.

This chain joins TRBV21-1 and TRBJ2-5; the D call in the table, TRBD2, was not verified against the DNA. TRBV21-1 is marked as a pseudogene. This CDR3 is 17 amino acids long. CDR3 sequence: CASSKAPLAGVEETQYF. CDR3 DNA: TGTGCCAGCAGCAAAGCGCCTTTAGCGGGCGTCGAAGAGACCCAGTACTTC.

The V call is TRBV7-6, the J call TRBJ2-3; D call uncertain. Trimming left V 1 base short and J 3 bases short, with 11 bases between. The germline CDR1 and CDR2 sequences are SGHVS and FNYEAQ. This CDR3 is built from 15 residues. In DNA form, the CDR3 reads TGTGCCAGCAGCTTAGTCTCCCAGAAGACAGATACGCAGTATTTT. It translates to CASSLVSQKTDTQYF. Full variable domain (outside the CDR3, taken from reference TRBV7-6 and TRBJ2-3): GAGVSQSPRYKVTKRGQDVALRCDPISGHVSLYWYRQALGQGPEFLTYFNYEAQQDKSGLPNDRFSAERPEGSISTLTIQRTEQRDSAMYRCASSLVSQKTDTQYFGPGTRLTVL.

CDR3: CASSLDRGDNSPLHF. CDR3 nucleotide sequence: TGTGCCAGCAGCCTGGACAGGGGAGATAATTCACCCCTCCACTTT. The chain employs TRBV7-6 and TRBJ1-6; 9 nucleotides agree with TRBD1. The CDR3 is made up of 15 amino acids. Looked up from germline, CDR1 is SGHVS and CDR2 is FNYEAQ. Unmatched junction bases numbered 4, after V lost 5 bases and J lost 5 bases. Full variable domain (missing parts from reference TRBV7-6 and TRBJ1-6): GAGVSQSPRYKVTKRGQDVALRCDPISGHVSLYWYRQALGQGPEFLTYFNYEAQQDKSGLPNDRFSAERPEGSISTLTIQRTEQRDSAMYRCASSLDRGDNSPLHFGNGTRLTVT.

The rearrangement joins TRBV27 to TRBJ2-7; TRBD2 matches 8 bases. The CDR3 is 15 residues long. Trimming took 6 bases from V and 3 from J; bases not matched to a gene: 10. CDR1 MNHEY and CDR2 SMNVEV come from the germline V gene (reference sequence). CDR3: CASSPLAAYLYEQYF. The CDR3 DNA sequence: TGTGCCAGCAGCCCACTAGCGGCTTACCTCTACGAGCAGTACTTC.

V and J are TRBV27 and TRBJ2-1; TRBD2 matches at 12 bases. This CDR3 spans 15 amino acids. The germline V gene encodes CDR1 MNHEY and CDR2 SMNVEV (reference sequence). The J segment lost 8 bases and the V segment lost 6 bases, leaving 8 bases of the junction unmatched. The DNA of the CDR3 is TGTGCCAGCAGCTTCTCTAGCGGGAGGGCCTATGAGCAGTTCTTC. Its protein product is CASSFSSGRAYEQFF.

The chain combines TRBV30 with TRBJ1-4, with D maybe TRBD1 (5 bases). Trimming took off 0 bases at V and 0 bases at J, with 14 bases between the two ends. Germline CDR1 reads GTSNPN; CDR2 reads SVGIG (reference sequence). This CDR3 contains 17 residues. The DNA of the CDR3 is TGTGCCTGGAGTGTGATCCCGGGACTTGCAACTAATGAAAAACTGTTTTTT. This encodes CAWSVIPGLATNEKLFF.

The rearrangement links TRBV29-1 to TRBJ1-1; no definite D call. V was cut by 1 base and J by 8 bases, with 11 bases left in between. Germline V CDR1 and CDR2: SQVTM, ANQGSEA. There are 12 residues in the CDR3. The CDR3 bases are TGCAGCGTTGAAGGACTTGACCTGGAAGCTTTCTTT. It encodes CSVEGLDLEAFF.

This chain links TRBV6-5 with TRBJ1-6; D unresolved. The CDR3 has 13 amino acids. Germline-derived CDR1 and CDR2 are MNHEY and SVGAGI. V shed 6 bases and J shed 6 bases, with 9 bases lying between them. The CDR3 protein is CASSMMANSPLHF. The CDR3 DNA reads as TGTGCCAGCAGCATGATGGCTAATTCACCCCTCCACTTT.

The gene calls are TRBV7-3 and TRBJ2-1, with 15 bases lining up with TRBD2. Germline V lookup: CDR1 SGHTA, CDR2 FQGTGA. The ends lost 4 bases at V and 12 bases at J; junction bases unmatched: 13. The CDR3 has 17 amino acids. CDR3 DNA: TGTGCCAGCAGCTCCGGGACTAGCGGGAGGAGGGGGGGAGGGCAGTTCTTC. It translates to CASSSGTSGRRGGGQFF.

The chain is built from TRBV7-2 and TRBJ1-1; TRBD1 might be the D (6 bases). Germline CDR1 and CDR2: SGHTA and FQGNSA. Trimming took off 1 base at V and 7 bases at J, with 13 bases between the two ends. CDR3 length: 14 amino acids. The CDR3 loop reads CASSLDSGVGEAFF. CDR3 coding DNA: TGTGCCAGCAGCTTAGACTCAGGGGTCGGTGAAGCTTTCTTT. The entire variable domain, with the rest obtained from reference TRBV7-2 and TRBJ1-1, is as follows: GAGVSQSPSNKVTEKGKDVELRCDPISGHTALYWYRQSLGQGLEFLIYFQGNSAPDKSGLPSDRFSAERTGGSVSTLTIQRTQQEDSAVYLCASSLDSGVGEAFFGQGTRLTVV.

This sequence joins TRBV7-2 and TRBJ1-5; D remains unclear. The CDR3 is 15 residues long. The V end lost 0 bases, the J end lost 3 bases, and 9 bases lay between the germline ends. Germline CDR1 is SGHTA and CDR2 is FQGNSA. CDR3 DNA: TGTGCCAGCAGCTTAGCGCCAGGCTTCAATCAGCCCCAGCATTTT. Residues: CASSLAPGFNQPQHF.

This clone was counted once. The V call is TRBV9, the J call TRBJ2-2; D possibly corresponds to TRBD2 (6 bases). CDR1 is SGDLS, CDR2 YYNGEE, per germline. Trimming cost V 0 bases and J 5 bases, with 8 bases left between them. There are 14 residues in the CDR3. CDR3 protein: CASSVGGETGELFF. The CDR3, as DNA: TGTGCCAGCAGCGTAGGGGGGGAGACCGGGGAGCTGTTTTTT.

The chain recombines TRBV4-1 with TRBJ1-2; D gene ambiguous. CDR1 and CDR2 (germline): MGHRA, YSYEKL. CDR3 length: 15 residues. V lost 8 bases and J lost 2, with 18 bases in between. CDR3 DNA sequence: TGCGCCAGCCAAGTGGTTGGAGGGAAAAACTATGGCTACACCTTC. As protein: CASQVVGGKNYGYTF.

This chain connects TRBV5-1 to TRBJ2-5; the match to TRBD1 covers 9 bases. The CDR3 is made up of 18 amino acids. V lost 4 bases, J lost 7 bases, and 20 bases stayed unmatched. Per the germline V gene, CDR1 is SGHRS and CDR2 is YFSETQ. The CDR3 here is CASSLSGWLRTGEGTQYF. CDR3 nucleotides: TGCGCCAGCAGCCTGAGTGGTTGGCTCCGGACAGGGGAAGGGACCCAGTACTTC.

This clone was seen only once. The chain uses TRBV15 and TRBJ1-4; D ambiguous. Between the trimmed V and J ends, which lost 0 bases and 8 bases, there was a span of 16 bases. CDR3 size: 16 residues. Germline values: CDR1 LNHNV, CDR2 YYDKDF (reference sequence). The CDR3 sequence is CATSRDRFRSVEKLFF. The CDR3 bases are TGTGCCACCAGCAGAGATAGATTCAGGTCGGTCGAAAAACTGTTTTTT.

The chain combines TRBV19 with TRBJ1-5, with TRBD1 identical over 9 bases. Germline CDR1 LNHDA, CDR2 SQIVND (reference sequence). The V and J ends lost 5 bases and 4 bases, in that order; junction bases with no gene match: 3. This CDR3 is built from 14 residues. In DNA, the CDR3 is TGTGCCAGTAGTCCTGGACAGGGGAATCAGCCCCAGCATTTT. Its protein is CASSPGQGNQPQHF.

This chain connects TRBV2 to TRBJ2-3; D is unclear. Trimming cost V 3 bases and J 4 bases, with 11 bases left between them. The CDR3 is made up of 14 amino acids. Germline V gene lookup returns CDR1 SNHLY and CDR2 FYNNEI. CDR3 coding DNA: TGTGCCAGCAGTGAGGGTGGAGCAGCAGATACGCAGTATTTT. As protein: CASSEGGAADTQYF.

The J gene is TRBJ2-7, the V gene TRBV5-6; TRBD1 might be the D (6 bases). Trimming took 4 bases from V and 2 from J, leaving 19 bases between them. The CDR3 is 16 amino acids. Germline assignment: CDR1 SGHDT and CDR2 YYEEEE. The CDR3 coding sequence is TGTGCCAGCAGCCTCGAGGGGGAGTTGCGAGCCTACGAGCAGTACTTC. Translation gives CASSLEGELRAYEQYF.

V and J are TRBV9 and TRBJ2-5; TRBD2 aligns across 10 bases. V dropped 4 bases and J dropped 4; count of bases not matched to a gene: 16. Germline CDR1 reads SGDLS; CDR2 reads YYNGEE. The CDR3 extends over 18 amino acids. CDR3 sequence reads: CASSSRGLAGEYLETQYF. The CDR3, as DNA: TGTGCCAGCAGCTCGAGGGGGCTAGCGGGAGAGTATTTAGAGACCCAGTACTTC.

This rearrangement joins TRBV10-2 to TRBJ1-2, with 10 bases identical to TRBD1. Germline values: CDR1 WSHSY, CDR2 SAAADI. The CDR3 length is 14 residues. V was clipped by 3 bases and J by 6 bases; unmatched bases: 4. CDR3 DNA: TGCGCCAGCAGTGACGCGACAGGGGGCCATGGCTACACCTTC. Translation gives CASSDATGGHGYTF.

The V call is TRBV18, the J call TRBJ1-5; TRBD1 is a possible D gene (5 bases). Germline V gene data show CDR1 as KGHSH and CDR2 as LQKENI. Trimming left V 6 bases short and J 2 bases short, with 14 bases between. This CDR3 has 15 amino acids. The chain's CDR3 is CASSPDGGGNQPQHF. DNA for the CDR3: TGTGCCAGCTCCCCTGACGGGGGAGGCAATCAGCCCCAGCATTTT.

The genes are TRBV7-9 and TRBJ2-5, with 14 bases lining up with TRBD2. Losses at the gene ends were 1 base for V and 4 bases for J; bases not matched to a gene: 8. CDR3 size: 18 residues. Germline V gene lookup returns CDR1 SEHNR and CDR2 FQNEAQ (reference sequence). In DNA, the CDR3 is TGTGCCAGCAGCTTAGTTCTTGGGACTAGCGGGAGCGGAGAGACCCAGTACTTC. Protein product: CASSLVLGTSGSGETQYF.

The genes are TRBV5-1 and TRBJ1-3; D not certain. V was cut by 5 bases and J by 9 bases, with 9 bases left in between. This CDR3 is 11 amino acids long. Germline V gene data show CDR1 as SGHRS and CDR2 as YFSETQ. The CDR3 loop reads CASREAGTIYF. The CDR3 DNA is TGCGCCAGCAGGGAGGCGGGCACCATATATTTT.

V gene TRBV4-1 combines with J gene TRBJ2-5; D unclear. V was trimmed by 3 bases and J by 4 bases, leaving 9 bases between them. The CDR3 is 13 residues long. Germline lookup yields CDR1 MGHRA and CDR2 YSYEKL. CDR3: CASSQENRETQYF. For the CDR3, the DNA is TGCGCCAGCAGCCAGGAGAACCGAGAGACCCAGTACTTC.

V usage is TRBV6-5 and J usage is TRBJ2-2, with 7 bases fitting TRBD2. Trimming at V came to 6 bases and at J to 7 bases, leaving 5 bases not matched to a gene. CDR1 and CDR2 from the germline V gene are MNHEY and SVGAGI. CDR3 size: 13 residues. The CDR3 DNA is TGTGCCAGCAGCCCGTCGGGGGGCGGGGAGCTGTTTTTT. It codes for CASSPSGGGELFF.

The V gene is TRBV5-4, the J gene TRBJ2-2; TRBD1 aligns across 11 bases. Germline loops: CDR1 SGHNT, CDR2 YYREEE (reference sequence). The CDR3 extends over 15 amino acids. V gave up 4 bases and J gave up 7 bases; unmatched junction bases: 6. DNA for the CDR3: TGTGCCAGCAGCGCCTGGACAGGGGGCGGCGGGGAGCTGTTTTTT. Its protein is CASSAWTGGGGELFF.

V usage is TRBV7-2 and J usage is TRBJ2-7; TRBD2 matches at 10 bases. The CDR3 covers 17 residues. V shed 5 bases, J shed 1 base, and the junction held 11 bases outside the gene matches. Germline V gene lookup returns CDR1 SGHTA and CDR2 FQGNSA. The CDR3 DNA is TGTGCCAGCAGCGCCACCTTGACTAGCGGGCCGTCCTACGAGCAGTACTTC. Encoded protein: CASSATLTSGPSYEQYF. Variable domain in full (rest from reference TRBV7-2 and TRBJ2-7): GAGVSQSPSNKVTEKGKDVELRCDPISGHTALYWYRQSLGQGLEFLIYFQGNSAPDKSGLPSDRFSAERTGGSVSTLTIQRTQQEDSAVYLCASSATLTSGPSYEQYFGPGTRLTVT.

The chain links TRBV28 to TRBJ2-5, with TRBD2 matching 13 bases. The V gene end was trimmed by 4 bases and the J gene end by 5 bases; junction bases not matched to a gene: 7. Germline lookup yields CDR1 MDHEN and CDR2 SYDVKM. CDR3 length: 16 amino acids. The CDR3 loop is CASSSGTSGEWETQYF. CDR3 bases: TGTGCCAGCAGTTCCGGGACTAGCGGGGAGTGGGAGACCCAGTACTTC.

This chain links TRBV10-2 with TRBJ2-3, with D perhaps TRBD1 (7 bases). The CDR3 has 15 amino acids. Trimming shortened V by 9 bases and J by 5 bases, and 21 bases separated the two germline ends. Germline CDR1 is WSHSY and CDR2 is SAAADI. The CDR3 DNA reads as TGCGCCAGTGGGGGGAAGAGGGGGCGAGTAGATACGCAGTATTTT. Translated, it gives CASGGKRGRVDTQYF.

The chain is built from TRBV2 and TRBJ1-2; tentatively, D is TRBD1 (6 bases). CDR1 is SNHLY and CDR2 is FYNNEI in the germline V gene. The CDR3 is 15 amino acids. The V end was cut by 6 bases, the J end by 4 bases, with 18 bases between. The CDR3 loop is CASSPITRQAYGYTF. The CDR3 DNA is TGTGCCAGCAGCCCAATTACTCGACAGGCCTATGGCTACACCTTC.